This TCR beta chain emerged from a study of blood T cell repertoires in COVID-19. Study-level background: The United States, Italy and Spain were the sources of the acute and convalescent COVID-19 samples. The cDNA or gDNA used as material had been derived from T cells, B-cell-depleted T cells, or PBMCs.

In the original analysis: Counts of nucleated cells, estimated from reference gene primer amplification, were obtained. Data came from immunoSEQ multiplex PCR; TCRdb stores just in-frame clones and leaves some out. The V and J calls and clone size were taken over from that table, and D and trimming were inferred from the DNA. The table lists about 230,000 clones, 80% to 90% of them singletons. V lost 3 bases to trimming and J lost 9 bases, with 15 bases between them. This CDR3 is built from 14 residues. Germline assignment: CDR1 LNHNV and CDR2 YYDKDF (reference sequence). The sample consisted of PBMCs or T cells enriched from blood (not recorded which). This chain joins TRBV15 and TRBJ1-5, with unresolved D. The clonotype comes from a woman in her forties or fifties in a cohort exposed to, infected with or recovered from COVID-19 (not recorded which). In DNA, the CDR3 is TGTGCCACCAGCAGCCGGACTGCCGTGTGGCCCCAGCATTTT. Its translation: CATSSRTAVWPQHF.